This T cell receptor beta chain was retrieved from a study of identical twins. Template switching, a step in the protocol, added a universal primer site, and cDNA carried unique molecular identifiers. TCRdb re-derived calls from the 5' RACE reads in MiXCR, one entry per CDR3 protein. The data hold 1,800,000 or so distinct CDR3 sequences, with about 30% observed a single time. General study findings and limits: Out-of-frame alpha sequences shared by twins were enriched for low generation probability. Whereas memory repertoires showed no such difference, abundant cord blood beta clonotypes carried fewer insertions.

This clonotype was observed a handful of times. Antigen: not known. The receptor comes from a newborn girl in good health. The sequenced sample consisted of cord blood.

As DNA, the CDR3 is TGTGCCAGCAGTATGACGAACCTCCCAGATACGCAGTATTTT. Its protein product is CASSMTNLPDTQYF. The chain carries TRBV7-9 and TRBJ2-3, with D uncertain. CDR1 and CDR2 (germline): SEHNR, FQNEAQ (reference sequence). V shed 6 bases and J shed 4 bases, with 14 bases lying between them. The CDR3 is 14 residues long.